The T cell receptor (beta chain) under discussion was sequenced for a study of cytomegalovirus exposure and HLA in healthy donors. Turning to the study itself: Genetic ancestry analysis placed 75% to 85% of the 398 donors that were genotyped in the Caucasian-associated cluster. Study results and caveats: According to an earlier analysis, most TCR beta V segments yielded productive rearrangements about 87% or about 30% of the time. Confirmation was obtained in vitro that a few CMV-associated chains are specific for CMV antigens.

V shed 5 bases, J shed 4 bases, and the junction held 10 bases outside the gene matches. The CDR3 consists of 15 residues. Germline loops: CDR1 LNHNV, CDR2 YYDKDF (reference sequence). Primers for the PCR totalled 60 Vbeta and 13 Jbeta. The method was immunoSEQ multiplex PCR; TCRdb's version includes in-frame clones alone and lacks a portion of them. Of about 150,000 clones in the sample, 68% were seen once. Turning to this clone: Its antigen is not identified.

The sequenced sample consisted of PBMCs. The chain couples TRBV15 to TRBJ1-2; 7 bases are a match to TRBD1. This receptor was identified in a man aged 25-45 years in good health and CMV-seropositive. CDR3 bases: TGTGCCACCAGCGGGGTCGGACAGGCGGGCTATGGCTACACCTTC. As protein: CATSGVGQAGYGYTF.